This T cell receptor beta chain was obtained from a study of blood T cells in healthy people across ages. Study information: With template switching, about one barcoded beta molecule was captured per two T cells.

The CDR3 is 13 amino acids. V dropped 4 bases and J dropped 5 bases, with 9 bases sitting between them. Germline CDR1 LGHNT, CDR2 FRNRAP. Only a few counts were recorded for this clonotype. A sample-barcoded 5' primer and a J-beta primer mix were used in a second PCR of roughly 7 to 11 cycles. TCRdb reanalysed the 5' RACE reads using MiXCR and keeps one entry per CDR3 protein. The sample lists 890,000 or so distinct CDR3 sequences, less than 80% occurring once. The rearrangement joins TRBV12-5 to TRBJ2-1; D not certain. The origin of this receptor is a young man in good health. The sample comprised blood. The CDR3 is CASGSPEHNEQFF. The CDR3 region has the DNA TGTGCTAGTGGTTCACCGGAGCACAATGAGCAGTTCTTC. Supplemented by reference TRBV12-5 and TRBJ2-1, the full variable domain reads DARVTQTPRHKVTEMGQEVTMRCQPILGHNTVFWYRQTMMQGLELLAYFRNRAPLDDSGMPKDRFSAEMPDATLATLKIQPSEPRDSAVYFCASGSPEHNEQFFGPGTRLTVL.